This T cell receptor (beta chain) stems from a study of identical twins. In this sample, this clonotype turned up many times. TCRdb re-called the 5' RACE reads with MiXCR, one entry per CDR3 protein. The table has some 710,000 distinct CDR3 sequences, around 6% seen once. CDR3 length: 13 amino acids. Between the trimmed V and J ends, which lost 11 bases and 2 bases, there was a span of 13 bases. CDR1 is ENHRY, CDR2 SYGVKD, per germline. Source material: naive T cells sorted from blood. The gene calls are TRBV10-3 and TRBJ1-5, with D possibly TRBD1 on 5 matching bases. The receptor comes from a man younger than 35 in good health. The CDR3 sequence: CAVWDGGNQPQHF. Written as DNA, the CDR3 is TGTGCCGTATGGGACGGCGGCAATCAGCCCCAGCATTTT.